These 24 T cell receptor beta chains share one sample of origin, sequenced in a study of shared clonotypes between healthy human individuals. The method was immunoSEQ multiplex PCR; TCRdb's version includes in-frame clones alone and lacks a portion of them. The sample shows a few million clones, under 95% of them seen only once. Source material: naive CD4+ T cells from PBMCs. Subset reported: CD45RA+ positively selected. The source is a young man in good health. Some clones in this sample may be carry-over from other donors' samples.

V usage is TRBV28 and J usage is TRBJ2-7; D may be TRBD2 (6 bases). The CDR3 runs 12 residues. Germline CDR1 and CDR2: MDHEN and SYDVKM. V lost 7 bases and J lost 5, with 12 bases in between. CDR3 residues: CASTLGGNEQYF. CDR3 nucleotide sequence: TGTGCCAGCACTTTGGGCGGGAACGAGCAGTACTTC.

This clone showed up just once. The CDR3 DNA reads TGTGCCAGAAGCCCCTCCGGATGTGTGGCCTCAGGGGAGCAGTACTTC. Translating gives CARSPSGCVASGEQYF. The chain uses TRBV5-3 and TRBJ2-7; possible D gene TRBD1, 5 bases. TRBV5-3 is annotated as an ORF whose role is uncertain. The CDR3 spans 16 residues. The V gene lost 4 bases and the J gene lost 7 bases, with 24 bases spanning the gap.

A few counts support this clone. Other DNA sequences from this sample encode an identical CDR3 as well. This chain uses TRBV29-1 with TRBJ2-6; D is ambiguous. V lost 5 bases to trimming and J lost 0 bases, with 2 bases between them. The CDR3 consists of 12 residues. In germline, CDR1 is SQVTM, CDR2 ANQGSEA. CDR3 amino acids: CSVLSGANVLTF. The DNA for the CDR3 is TGCAGCGTTCTCTCTGGGGCCAACGTCCTGACTTTC.

CDR3 nucleotides: TGCGCCAGCAGCCAAGCTTCCCCTCGGTCGGGTGAGCAGTTCTTC. This translates into CASSQASPRSGEQFF. The chain employs TRBV4-1 and TRBJ2-1; D gene uncertain. Germline CDR1 reads MGHRA; CDR2 reads YSYEKL. CDR3 length: 15 amino acids. The germline V and J ends were trimmed by 1 base and 9 bases, with 16 bases remaining between them.

This chain joins TRBV2 and TRBJ2-7; D is perhaps TRBD1 (6 bases). Trimming took 6 bases from V and 6 from J, leaving 15 bases between them. This CDR3 contains 13 residues. CDR1 SNHLY and CDR2 FYNNEI come from the germline V gene. The CDR3 here is CASRNYRESEQYF. The CDR3 nucleotides read TGTGCCAGCAGAAACTACAGGGAATCCGAGCAGTACTTC.

Here the CDR3 DNA reads TGTGCCAGCAGTGACCGACAGGTTAACACTGAAGCTTTCTTT. It codes for CASSDRQVNTEAFF. This sequence joins TRBV7-2 and TRBJ1-1; possibly TRBD1 for D (6 bases). CDR1 and CDR2 (germline): SGHTA, FQGNSA. The V end lost 6 bases, the J end lost 2 bases, and 13 bases lay between the germline ends. This CDR3 is 14 amino acids long. Using reference TRBV7-2 and TRBJ1-1 for the parts outside the CDR3, the full variable domain is GAGVSQSPSNKVTEKGKDVELRCDPISGHTALYWYRQSLGQGLEFLIYFQGNSAPDKSGLPSDRFSAERTGGSVSTLTIQRTQQEDSAVYLCASSDRQVNTEAFFGQGTRLTVV.

The chain employs TRBV19 and TRBJ2-3, with D possibly being TRBD2 (6 bases). The ends were cut back, 5 bases at V and 2 bases at J, with 11 bases in the middle. The germline V gene has CDR1 LNHDA and CDR2 SQIVND (reference sequence). The CDR3 length is 14 residues. This CDR3 is CASSGSGDTDTQYF. The DNA of the CDR3 is TGTGCCAGTAGTGGATCGGGAGACACAGATACGCAGTATTTT.

This clone was recorded only once. The chain couples TRBV5-1 to TRBJ2-5; TRBD1 matches 11 bases. This CDR3 spans 16 amino acids. The germline V gene has CDR1 SGHRS and CDR2 YFSETQ. V dropped 0 bases and J dropped 4; count of bases not matched to a gene: 5. CDR3 in DNA: TGCGCCAGCAGCTTGGTTTGGACAGGGGGCCCAGAGACCCAGTACTTC. It is translated as CASSLVWTGGPETQYF. The entire variable domain, with the rest obtained from reference TRBV5-1 and TRBJ2-5, is as follows: KAGVTQTPRYLIKTRGQQVTLSCSPISGHRSVSWYQQTPGQGLQFLFEYFSETQRNKGNFPGRFSGRQFSNSRSEMNVSTLELGDSALYLCASSLVWTGGPETQYFGPGTRLLVL.

The CDR3, as DNA: TGTGCCAGCAGCAGGGAATCCGCCGGAGGCTACACCTTC. Translated, it gives CASSRESAGGYTF. V is TRBV5-4 and J is TRBJ1-2; D is unresolved. Trimming removed 4 bases at V and 8 bases at J, with 15 bases between. CDR3 length: 13 residues. CDR1 and CDR2 (germline): SGHNT, YYREEE (reference sequence). Together with reference TRBV5-4 and TRBJ1-2, the CDR3 gives the full variable domain: ETGVTQSPTHLIKTRGQQVTLRCSSQSGHNTVSWYQQALGQGPQFIFQYYREEENGRGNFPPRFSGLQFPNYSSELNVNALELDDSALYLCASSRESAGGYTFGSGTRLTVV.

Concerning this clone itself: At the DNA level, this CDR3 is encoded by other sequences in the same sample as well. The chain carries TRBV5-4 and TRBJ2-5; D is possibly TRBD1 or TRBD2 (5 bases each). V was clipped by 0 bases and J by 2 bases, with 8 bases between them. The germline gives CDR1 SGHNT, CDR2 YYREEE (reference sequence). The CDR3 has 14 residues. CDR3 in DNA: TGTGCCAGCAGCTTGGGGGACCGACAAGAGACCCAGTACTTC. Its protein is CASSLGDRQETQYF. The full variable domain, with the rest looked up from reference TRBV5-4 and TRBJ2-5, is ETGVTQSPTHLIKTRGQQVTLRCSSQSGHNTVSWYQQALGQGPQFIFQYYREEENGRGNFPPRFSGLQFPNYSSELNVNALELDDSALYLCASSLGDRQETQYFGPGTRLLVL.

This clone was observed once. The chain links TRBV6-5 to TRBJ1-2, with D perhaps TRBD1 (6 bases). CDR1 and CDR2 (germline): MNHEY, SVGAGI. V was cut by 3 bases and J by 2 bases, with 10 bases left in between. The CDR3 extends over 14 amino acids. The CDR3 region is CASSYGGWNYGYTF. The DNA of the CDR3 is TGTGCCAGCAGTTATGGGGGCTGGAACTATGGCTACACCTTC.

The gene calls are TRBV7-3 and TRBJ2-2; 10 bases fit TRBD1. This CDR3 comprises 16 residues. Germline-derived CDR1 and CDR2 are SGHTA and FQGTGA. V was clipped by 5 bases and J by 2 bases; unmatched bases: 5. For the CDR3, the DNA is TGTGCCAGCAGCACGGACAGGGGGAGAAACACCGGGGAGCTGTTTTTT. Amino acid sequence: CASSTDRGRNTGELFF.

In DNA, the CDR3 is TGTGCCAGCAGCGTATGGGGGACAGGGGGACAAGAGACCCAGTACTTC. Amino acids: CASSVWGTGGQETQYF. The chain links TRBV9 to TRBJ2-5, with 11 nucleotides matching TRBD1. This CDR3 contains 16 residues. Per germline, CDR1 SGDLS and CDR2 YYNGEE. V was clipped by 1 base and J by 2 bases; unmatched bases: 4.

About this clone: The junction shows a germline mismatch at one end, possibly a read error. J is TRBJ1-1 and V is TRBV29-1; D gene ambiguous. CDR1 is SQVTM, CDR2 ANQGSEA, per germline. The CDR3 extends over 12 amino acids. CDR3 in amino acids: CSAERFGSEAFF. In nucleotides, the CDR3 is TGCAGCGCTGAAAGATTTGGCTCTGAAGCTTTCTTT.

The chain has TRBV7-2 and TRBJ2-2, with D unresolved. The germline V gene has CDR1 SGHTA and CDR2 FQGNSA. CDR3 length equals 16 residues. Deletions cut 5 bases from V and 4 bases from J, with 17 bases between. The CDR3 coding sequence is TGTGCCAGCAGCCAATATAGTGGGAACCCCACCGGGGAGCTGTTTTTT. It codes for CASSQYSGNPTGELFF.

This sequence joins TRBV2 and TRBJ2-5; D is unclear. Trimming took 6 bases from V and 4 from J, leaving 15 bases between them. CDR3 length: 14 amino acids. Per germline, CDR1 SNHLY and CDR2 FYNNEI. CDR3 loop: CASRAEVVGETQYF. The CDR3, as DNA: TGTGCCAGCAGAGCCGAGGTTGTAGGAGAGACCCAGTACTTC.

The chain employs TRBV4-3 and TRBJ1-1; tentative D call: TRBD1 (5 bases). The CDR3 consists of 14 residues. V lost 0 bases and J 4 bases, leaving 9 bases between the germline ends. CDR1 and CDR2 from the germline V gene are LGHNA and YSLEER. CDR3 DNA: TGCGCCAGCAGCCAAGAGTTGGGGGGCACTGAAGCTTTCTTT. Residues: CASSQELGGTEAFF.

The gene calls are TRBV5-6 and TRBJ1-4; tentatively, D is TRBD1 (5 bases). With 3 bases removed from V and 7 bases from J, the gap between germline ends came to 19 bases. This CDR3 comprises 16 residues. Germline assignment: CDR1 SGHDT and CDR2 YYEEEE. The CDR3 reads CASSSNFVGAPEKLFF. As DNA, the CDR3 is TGTGCCAGCAGCTCCAATTTCGTAGGGGCGCCTGAAAAACTGTTTTTT.

In the case of this clone: Other DNA sequences in the sample encode the same CDR3. The rearrangement uses TRBV29-1 and TRBJ2-7; possibly TRBD2 for D (6 bases). CDR3 length equals 11 residues. V dropped 4 bases and J dropped 6 bases, with 10 bases sitting between them. Germline loops: CDR1 SQVTM, CDR2 ANQGSEA. In DNA, the CDR3 is TGCAGCGTTGGTAGGGGAGGCGAGCAGTACTTC. Encoded protein: CSVGRGGEQYF.

J is TRBJ2-7 and V is TRBV6-5; D is perhaps TRBD1 (5 bases). Germline V gives CDR1 MNHEY, CDR2 SVGAGI. The CDR3 sequence is 14 residues long. Between the trimmed V and J ends, which lost 2 bases and 4 bases, there was a span of 12 bases. DNA of the CDR3: TGTGCCAGCAGTTACCAGGGAATCGGATACGAGCAGTACTTC. It codes for CASSYQGIGYEQYF.

V gene TRBV1 combines with J gene TRBJ2-7. TRBV1 is tagged as a pseudogene. This CDR3 spans 17 amino acids. CDR3 in amino acids: CTSSPAIGVRPSYEQYF. The CDR3 DNA follows: TGCACCAGCAGCCCGGCAATTGGGGTGCGGCCCTCCTACGAGCAGTACTTC.

The chain couples TRBV7-2 to TRBJ1-2; possible D gene TRBD1, 5 bases. The CDR3 has 13 amino acids. The germline gives CDR1 SGHTA, CDR2 FQGNSA. Trimming took off 2 bases at V and 4 bases at J, with 8 bases between the two ends. Written as DNA, the CDR3 is TGTGCCAGCAGCTTACGAGACAGCTATGGCTACACCTTC. Translation gives CASSLRDSYGYTF.

The chain is built from TRBV7-7 and TRBJ2-4; TRBD1 agrees at 10 bases. From germline, CDR1 is SSHAT and CDR2 FNYEAQ (reference sequence). V was clipped by 5 bases and J by 0 bases; unmatched bases: 10. The CDR3 is made up of 18 amino acids. CDR3: CASSTQRQGAGAKNIQYF. The CDR3 coding sequence is TGTGCCAGCAGCACACAAAGACAGGGGGCCGGAGCCAAAAACATTCAGTACTTC.

V usage is TRBV29-1 and J usage is TRBJ2-1; D is uncertain. The CDR3 totals 15 residues. Germline V lookup: CDR1 SQVTM, CDR2 ANQGSEA. The V gene lost 4 bases and the J gene lost 0 bases, with 13 bases spanning the gap. The CDR3 coding sequence is TGCAGCGTTGTTTCAGCAGAGAGCTCCTACAATGAGCAGTTCTTC. Amino acids: CSVVSAESSYNEQFF.